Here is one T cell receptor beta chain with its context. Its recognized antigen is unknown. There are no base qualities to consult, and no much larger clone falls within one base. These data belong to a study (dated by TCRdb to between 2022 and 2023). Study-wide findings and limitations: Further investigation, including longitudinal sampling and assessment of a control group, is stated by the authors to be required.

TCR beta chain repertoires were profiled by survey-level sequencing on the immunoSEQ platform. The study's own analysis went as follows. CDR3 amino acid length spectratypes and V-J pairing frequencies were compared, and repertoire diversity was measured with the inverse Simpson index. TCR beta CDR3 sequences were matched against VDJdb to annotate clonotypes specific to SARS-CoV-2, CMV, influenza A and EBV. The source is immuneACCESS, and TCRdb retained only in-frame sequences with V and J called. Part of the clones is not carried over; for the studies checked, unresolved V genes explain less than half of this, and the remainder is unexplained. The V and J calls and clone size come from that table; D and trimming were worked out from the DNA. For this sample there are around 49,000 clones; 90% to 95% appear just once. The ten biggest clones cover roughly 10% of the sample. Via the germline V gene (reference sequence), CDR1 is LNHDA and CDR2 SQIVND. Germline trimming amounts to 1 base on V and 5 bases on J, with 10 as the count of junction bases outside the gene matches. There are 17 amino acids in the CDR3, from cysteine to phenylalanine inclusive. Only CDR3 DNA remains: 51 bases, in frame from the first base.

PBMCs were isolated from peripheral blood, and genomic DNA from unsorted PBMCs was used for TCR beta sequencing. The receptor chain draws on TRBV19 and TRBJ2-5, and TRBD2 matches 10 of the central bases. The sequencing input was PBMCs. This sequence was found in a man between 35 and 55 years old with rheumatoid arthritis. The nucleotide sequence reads TGTGCCAGTAGTATAGGGGGTAGCGGGAGGTTGTCGGAGACCCAGTACTTC. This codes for CASSIGGSGRLSETQYF.